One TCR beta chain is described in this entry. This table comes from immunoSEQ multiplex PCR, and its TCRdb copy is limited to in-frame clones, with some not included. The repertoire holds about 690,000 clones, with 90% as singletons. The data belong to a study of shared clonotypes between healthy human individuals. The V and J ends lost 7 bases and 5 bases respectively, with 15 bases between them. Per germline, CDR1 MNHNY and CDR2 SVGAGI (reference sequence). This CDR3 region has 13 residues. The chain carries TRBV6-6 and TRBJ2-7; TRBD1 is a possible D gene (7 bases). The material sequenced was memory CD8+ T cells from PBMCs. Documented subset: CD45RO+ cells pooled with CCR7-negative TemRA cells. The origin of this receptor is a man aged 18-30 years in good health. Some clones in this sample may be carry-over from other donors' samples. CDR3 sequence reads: CASTPTGRHEQYF. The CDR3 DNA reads TGTGCCAGCACCCCGACAGGGAGGCACGAGCAGTACTTC.